One and the same sample provided the 20 T cell receptor beta chains below, sequenced in a study of CD8 T cells in ankylosing spondylitis. The study's findings and limits: There was a TCR beta motif, made of eight highly homologous variants, that appeared characteristic of ankylosing spondylitis blood.

TCRdb independently ran MiXCR on the 5' RACE reads; one entry per CDR3 protein. Among about 460,000 distinct CDR3 sequences, less than 6% were seen once, and the ten largest hold 3% to 4%. The antigens these receptors bind are not known. The sample taken for sequencing was blood, either unsorted or a sorted T cell fraction (not recorded which). The receptors derive from a male donor with ankylosing spondylitis.

This clonotype was counted many times. The chain carries TRBV7-2 and TRBJ2-7, with D perhaps TRBD2 (5 bases). V dropped 3 bases and J dropped 4 bases, with 13 bases sitting between them. From germline, CDR1 is SGHTA and CDR2 FQGNSA. The CDR3 covers 14 residues. The CDR3 sequence: CASSFARGTYEQYF. In DNA form, the CDR3 reads TGTGCCAGCAGCTTCGCCCGGGGTACGTACGAGCAGTACTTC.

This clonotype occurred many times. The CDR3: CASSFSGVKETQYF. The CDR3 DNA sequence: TGTGCCAGCAGTTTCAGCGGGGTAAAGGAGACCCAGTACTTC. This chain uses TRBV12-3 or TRBV12-4 with TRBJ2-5; 7 bases agree with TRBD2. This CDR3 is 14 amino acids long. The J segment lost 5 bases and the V segment lost 3 bases, leaving 6 bases of the junction unmatched.

This rearrangement joins TRBV6-1 to TRBJ1-2; D ambiguous. Germline loops: CDR1 MNHNS, CDR2 SASEGT. The CDR3 has 16 residues. V shed 6 bases and J shed 2 bases, with 19 bases lying between them. CDR3 sequence reads: CASRGSDGPRNYGYTF. CDR3 DNA sequence: TGTGCCAGCAGAGGTTCGGACGGTCCGAGAAACTATGGCTACACCTTC.

This clonotype has ten or more counts. The genes are TRBV20-1 and TRBJ1-2, with D perhaps matching TRBD1 (6 bases). The germline V and J ends were trimmed by 5 bases and 4 bases, with 20 bases remaining between them. The germline V gene has CDR1 DFQATT and CDR2 SNEGSKA (reference sequence). This CDR3 has 15 amino acids. Written as DNA, the CDR3 is TGCAGTGCTGACAACCGTCGGGACACCCTCTATGGCTACACCTTC. This sequence encodes CSADNRRDTLYGYTF.

The chain carries TRBV11-2 and TRBJ2-7; D gene ambiguous. Germline CDR1 reads SGHAT; CDR2 reads FQNNGV. This CDR3 has 13 residues. The V gene lost 0 bases and the J gene lost 6 bases, with 9 bases spanning the gap. The CDR3: CASSLDWNGEQYF. CDR3 bases: TGTGCCAGCAGCTTAGATTGGAATGGCGAGCAGTACTTC.

This clonotype was counted ten times or more. V and J are TRBV2 and TRBJ2-1; 8 bases agree with TRBD2. In germline, CDR1 is SNHLY, CDR2 FYNNEI. V lost 1 base, J lost 3 bases, and 2 bases stayed unmatched. The CDR3 totals 15 residues. CDR3 coding DNA: TGTGCCAGCAGTGAAGTTAGCGGGGACTACAATGAGCAGTTCTTC. Its translation is CASSEVSGDYNEQFF.

This clonotype appeared many times. The genes are TRBV20-1 and TRBJ2-3; 8 bases align to TRBD1. Trimming removed 4 bases from V and 4 bases from J; junction bases left unmatched: 7. This CDR3 has 14 residues. Germline V gene data show CDR1 as DFQATT and CDR2 as SNEGSKA (reference sequence). The CDR3, as DNA: TGCAGTGCTACCAGGGGGCGCGTGGCAGATACGCAGTATTTT. Residues: CSATRGRVADTQYF.

This clonotype has ten or more counts. The gene calls are TRBV28 and TRBJ1-1; D unclear. This CDR3 is 16 amino acids long. Trimming took off 6 bases at V and 5 bases at J, with 22 bases between the two ends. Per germline, CDR1 MDHEN and CDR2 SYDVKM. The CDR3 loop is CASRNRALVYGTEAFF. Written as DNA, the CDR3 is TGTGCCAGCAGAAATCGGGCCCTTGTCTATGGAACTGAAGCTTTCTTT.

This clonotype was counted ten times or more. The chain is built from TRBV29-1 and TRBJ2-6; D is possibly TRBD1 (6 bases). Germline V gene data show CDR1 as SQVTM and CDR2 as ANQGSEA. The CDR3 is 17 residues long. V shed 5 bases and J shed 0 bases, with 17 bases lying between them. CDR3 protein: CSVLLRDINSGANVLTF. The CDR3 nucleotides read TGCAGCGTTCTCCTCCGGGACATAAACTCTGGGGCCAACGTCCTGACTTTC.

Ten or more counts support this clonotype. V is TRBV12-3 or TRBV12-4 and J is TRBJ2-7, with D unclear. The CDR3 has 15 amino acids. The V end lost 2 bases, the J end lost 2 bases, and 13 bases lay between the germline ends. For the CDR3, the DNA is TGTGCCAGCAGTTTAATAGGGTACCGGACCTACGAGCAGTACTTC. It yields the protein CASSLIGYRTYEQYF.

In its sample, this clonotype was seen a few times. The chain carries TRBV9 and TRBJ2-1; TRBD2 matches 9 bases. The CDR3 runs to 14 residues. The junction had 1 base not matched to a gene; V was cut back by 2 bases and J by 4 bases. Germline V gives CDR1 SGDLS, CDR2 YYNGEE. The CDR3 is CASSVTSGYNEQFF. CDR3 nucleotides: TGTGCCAGCAGCGTGACTAGCGGATACAATGAGCAGTTCTTC. Based on the CDR3 plus reference TRBV9 and TRBJ2-1, the full variable domain is DSGVTQTPKHLITATGQRVTLRCSPRSGDLSVYWYQQSLDQGLQFLIQYYNGEERAKGNILERFSAQQFPDLHSELNLSSLELGDSALYFCASSVTSGYNEQFFGPGTRLTVL.

This clonotype was recorded at least ten times. In DNA, the CDR3 is TGTGCCAGCAGTTACCCGGGGGGGGAGCAGTTCTTC. This encodes CASSYPGGEQFF. J is TRBJ2-1 and V is TRBV6-2 or TRBV6-3; 8 bases map to TRBD2. Germline V gives CDR1 MNHEY, CDR2 SVGEGT. Losses at the gene ends were 2 bases for V and 10 bases for J; bases not matched to a gene: 1. The CDR3 covers 12 residues.

This clonotype was observed many times. J is TRBJ2-3 and V is TRBV7-9; D is perhaps TRBD1 or TRBD2 (5 bases each). Trimming pared 1 base from V and 9 bases from J, leaving 23 bases between. The length of the CDR3 is 17 residues. Looked up from germline, CDR1 is SEHNR and CDR2 is FQNEAQ (reference sequence). The CDR3 DNA is TGTGCCAGCAGCTTAGGGCGAGGGGACGCGAAACGAGGGACGCAGTATTTT. Protein: CASSLGRGDAKRGTQYF.

This clonotype was detected only a few times. This rearrangement joins TRBV6-1 to TRBJ1-3; a possible D gene is TRBD1 (5 bases). The CDR3 contains 15 residues. V lost 6 bases and J lost 0, with 12 bases in between. Germline assignment: CDR1 MNHNS and CDR2 SASEGT. The CDR3 DNA follows: TGTGCCAGCAGACCCACAGGTTCCTCTGGAAACACCATATATTTT. It encodes CASRPTGSSGNTIYF.

Ten or more counts support this clonotype. V and J are TRBV7-9 and TRBJ2-7; D uncertain. The CDR3 runs 13 residues. V was trimmed by 5 bases and J by 4 bases, leaving 12 bases between them. Germline values: CDR1 SEHNR, CDR2 FQNEAQ (reference sequence). The CDR3 region is CASSHLHKYEQYF. CDR3 nucleotide sequence: TGTGCCAGCAGCCACTTGCATAAGTACGAGCAGTACTTC.

In this sample, this clonotype turned up a few times. This rearrangement joins TRBV9 to TRBJ2-7, with TRBD2 identical over 11 bases. The CDR3 is 14 amino acids. The J segment lost 3 bases and the V segment lost 4 bases, leaving 3 bases of the junction unmatched. Germline V lookup: CDR1 SGDLS, CDR2 YYNGEE. The CDR3 nucleotides read TGTGCCAGCAGCCGACTAGCGGGATACTACGAGCAGTACTTC. It is translated as CASSRLAGYYEQYF.

The sample holds many counts of this clonotype. V usage is TRBV11-2 and J usage is TRBJ2-7; 7 bases agree with TRBD1. CDR3 size: 16 residues. Trimming cost V 4 bases and J 2 bases; bases outside gene matches: 11. The germline V gene encodes CDR1 SGHAT and CDR2 FQNNGV. DNA of the CDR3: TGTGCCAGCAGCTCCATATGGACAGGCTCGCCCTACGAGCAGTACTTC. Amino acid sequence: CASSSIWTGSPYEQYF.

This clonotype was observed many times. CDR3 bases: TGCAGTGCTAGACCGCAGGGGGCAGATACGCAGTATTTT. Translating gives CSARPQGADTQYF. J is TRBJ2-3 and V is TRBV20-1; TRBD1 matches at 7 bases. The CDR3 contains 13 residues. The germline V gene encodes CDR1 DFQATT and CDR2 SNEGSKA (reference sequence). After removal of 2 bases from V and 4 bases from J, the junction contained 3 bases not matched to a gene.

This rearrangement joins TRBV27 to TRBJ2-1; D unclear. V was shortened by 2 bases and J by 3 bases, with 11 bases between the two germline ends. This CDR3 has 15 amino acids. Germline CDR1 is MNHEY and CDR2 is SMNVEV (reference sequence). The CDR3 region has the DNA TGTGCCAGCAGTTTACGGTCACGGATCTACAATGAGCAGTTCTTC. Protein: CASSLRSRIYNEQFF.

This clonotype was found many times. This rearrangement joins TRBV7-2 to TRBJ1-1; possible D gene TRBD1, 5 bases. V lost 3 bases, J lost 4 bases, and 15 bases lay in between. CDR1 and CDR2 from the germline V gene are SGHTA and FQGNSA. The CDR3 contains 15 residues. DNA of the CDR3: TGTGCCAGCAGCTTCTTTTTAGAAGGGGCCACTGAAGCTTTCTTT. Translation: CASSFFLEGATEAFF.